A single sample gave rise to the 18 T cell receptor beta chains below, sequenced in a study of CD8+CD57+ T cells in acquired aplastic anemia. All patients picked for sequencing had shown, by flow cytometry, an expansion of CD8+CD57+ cells. TCR beta VDJ and CDR3 profiles were obtained from a genomic DNA template. MiXCR, run by TCRdb on the reads, gives a single entry per CDR3 protein. The table lists hundreds of thousands of distinct CDR3 sequences, about a third of them singletons. Material: sorted CD4+, CD8+, or CD8+CD57+ T cells (not recorded which) from PBMCs. These receptor sequences come from a human donor with aplastic anemia.

This chain uses TRBV25-1 with TRBJ1-2, with 8 bases aligning to TRBD1. The CDR3 runs to 14 residues. Germline values: CDR1 MGHDK, CDR2 SYGVNS. The CDR3 spells CARVDRGGSDGYTF. CDR3 sequence (DNA): TGTGCTAGAGTAGACAGGGGAGGGAGTGATGGCTACACCTTC.

This clonotype came up many times. This sequence joins TRBV7-2 and TRBJ1-2, with a weak D call TRBD1 (6 bases). The CDR3 is 14 residues long. V shed 1 base and J shed 4 bases, with 10 bases lying between them. CDR1 is SGHTA and CDR2 is FQGNSA in the germline V gene. The CDR3 DNA is TGTGCCAGCAGCTTAGACAGGGAGGGCTATGGCTACACCTTC. The encoded protein is CASSLDREGYGYTF.

This clonotype was counted many times. The V gene is TRBV29-1, the J gene TRBJ1-1; D is undetermined. The CDR3 runs to 14 residues. Germline V lookup: CDR1 SQVTM, CDR2 ANQGSEA. Trimming removed 2 bases from V and 1 base from J, with 11 bases in between. The CDR3 protein is CSVERHLTNTEAFF. The CDR3 DNA sequence: TGCAGCGTTGAACGACACCTGACGAACACTGAAGCTTTCTTT.

This clonotype has only one observation. A much larger clonotype is one base distant, so this may be a read error. The V call is TRBV10-3, the J call TRBJ1-2; 7 nucleotides match TRBD1. Germline loops: CDR1 ENHRY, CDR2 SYGVKD. Trimming removed 10 bases from V and 6 bases from J; junction bases left unmatched: 14. CDR3 size: 14 residues. The CDR3 region is CASSLRDSGNGYTF. For the CDR3, the DNA is TGTGCCAGCAGCCTACGGGACAGCGGTAATGGCTACACCTTC.

This clonotype turned up a few times. The chain employs TRBV7-8 and TRBJ2-3; D not resolved. The CDR3 extends over 14 amino acids. Trimming stripped 6 bases from V and 2 bases from J, with 12 bases between. Germline lookup yields CDR1 SGHVS and CDR2 FQNEAQ. CDR3 in DNA: TGTGCCAGCAGACGGCAGGAATACACAGATACGCAGTATTTT. Protein: CASRRQEYTDTQYF.

This chain links TRBV11-2 with TRBJ2-7; D remains ambiguous. The germline V gene has CDR1 SGHAT and CDR2 FQNNGV. Trimming stripped 1 base from V and 4 bases from J, with 17 bases between. The CDR3 totals 16 residues. The CDR3: CASSLVGIGSLYEQYF. Here the CDR3 DNA reads TGTGCCAGCAGCTTAGTGGGTATTGGCAGTTTATACGAGCAGTACTTC.

The gene calls are TRBV5-1 and TRBJ2-1; the D gene is possibly TRBD2 (5 bases). Trimming removed 4 bases at V and 9 bases at J, with 14 bases between. CDR3 length: 13 residues. In germline, CDR1 is SGHRS, CDR2 YFSETQ. This CDR3 is CASSQADVPEQFF. The CDR3 DNA reads as TGCGCCAGCAGCCAAGCGGACGTGCCTGAGCAGTTCTTC. Full variable domain (rest looked up from reference TRBV5-1 and TRBJ2-1): KAGVTQTPRYLIKTRGQQVTLSCSPISGHRSVSWYQQTPGQGLQFLFEYFSETQRNKGNFPGRFSGRQFSNSRSEMNVSTLELGDSALYLCASSQADVPEQFFGPGTRLTVL.

A few counts support this clonotype. This sequence joins TRBV30 and TRBJ1-2; D is unclear. Germline assignment: CDR1 GTSNPN and CDR2 SVGIG (reference sequence). The V gene lost 3 bases and the J gene lost 5 bases, with 10 bases spanning the gap. This CDR3 comprises 12 residues. Written as DNA, the CDR3 is TGTGCCTGGAGCACTTCCAATTATGGCTACACCTTC. It encodes CAWSTSNYGYTF.

V is TRBV4-3 and J is TRBJ2-7, with unresolved D. From germline, CDR1 is LGHNA and CDR2 YSLEER. The ends were cut back, 1 base at V and 2 bases at J, with 9 bases in the middle. This CDR3 is built from 14 residues. CDR3 sequence: CASSQGDSAYEQYF. The DNA of the CDR3 is TGCGCCAGCAGCCAAGGAGACTCGGCCTACGAGCAGTACTTC.

The chain links TRBV11-2 to TRBJ2-7, with 12 positions matching TRBD2. Unmatched junction bases numbered 23, after V lost 5 bases and J lost 6 bases. Germline CDR1 is SGHAT and CDR2 is FQNNGV. CDR3 size: 20 residues. The CDR3 nucleotides are TGTGCCAGCAGCACCCGACAGGATCGACTAGCGGGAGCTTCTCGGGGCGAGCAGTACTTC. It translates to CASSTRQDRLAGASRGEQYF.

This clonotype was seen more than once but under ten times. This chain joins TRBV2 and TRBJ2-2, with a tentative D call TRBD1 (6 bases). This CDR3 has 15 amino acids. Per germline, CDR1 SNHLY and CDR2 FYNNEI. V was pared by 6 bases and J by 1 base, with 12 bases between. The DNA of the CDR3 is TGTGCCAGCAGCATCTGGACAGTGAACACCGGGGAGCTGTTTTTT. Its translation is CASSIWTVNTGELFF.

On this clonotype itself: One junction end disagrees with the germline gene, perhaps due to a read error. This chain uses TRBV7-2 with TRBJ1-2; TRBD1 matches at 7 bases. This CDR3 comprises 14 residues. CDR1 SGHTA and CDR2 FQGNSA come from the germline V gene. The CDR3 DNA follows: TGTGCCTGCAGCTATTCCGGGACAGTCTATGGCTACACCTTC. Translating it yields CACSYSGTVYGYTF.

To note about this clonotype: The junction departs from germline at one end; a sequencing error may be responsible. The chain joins TRBV2 to TRBJ1-2; no clear D. The CDR3 loop spans 11 amino acids. Per germline, CDR1 SNHLY and CDR2 FYNNEI. The CDR3, as DNA: TGTGGCAGCAGTTTCAACTATGGCTACACCTTC. This codes for CGSSFNYGYTF.

The table lists this clonotype with a count of one. This rearrangement joins TRBV30 to TRBJ1-5, with D perhaps TRBD1 (6 bases). The CDR3 consists of 16 residues. Trimming pared 5 bases from V and 7 bases from J, leaving 24 bases between. The germline V gene has CDR1 GTSNPN and CDR2 SVGIG (reference sequence). In DNA, the CDR3 is TGTGCCTGGGACCTAAAGGGTGGGGGCTTTTGGCAGCCCCAGCATTTT. Its protein product is CAWDLKGGGFWQPQHF. Full variable domain (missing parts from reference TRBV30 and TRBJ1-5): SQTIHQWPATLVQPVGSPLSLECTVEGTSNPNLYWYRQAAGRGLQLLFYSVGIGQISSEVPQNLSASRPQDRQFILSSKKLLLSDSGFYLCAWDLKGGGFWQPQHFGDGTRLSIL.

This clonotype was seen a handful of times. The chain has TRBV4-1 and TRBJ1-6; TRBD1 matches 7 bases. CDR1 is MGHRA and CDR2 is YSYEKL in the germline V gene. This CDR3 is 16 amino acids long. J gave up 7 bases and V 3 bases, and 9 bases lay outside the gene matches. CDR3 sequence (DNA): TGCGCCAGCAGCCAGTTCCTCGGGACAGAGAATTCACCCCTCCACTTT. Its translation: CASSQFLGTENSPLHF.

The table lists this clonotype with many counts. The genes are TRBV2 and TRBJ2-1; D not resolved. The CDR3 consists of 15 residues. CDR1 is SNHLY and CDR2 is FYNNEI in the germline V gene. The V gene lost 6 bases and the J gene lost 8 bases, with 20 bases spanning the gap. The CDR3 spells CASSLEAGRFDEQFF. CDR3 in DNA: TGTGCCAGCAGCCTGGAAGCTGGGCGTTTCGATGAGCAGTTCTTC.

CDR3 nucleotides: TGTGCCAGCAGCCAACCGGGACTAGCGCGACAGGGGGAGCAGTACTTC. Residues: CASSQPGLARQGEQYF. The chain carries TRBV7-9 and TRBJ2-7, with 10 bases fitting TRBD2. The CDR3 has 16 amino acids. Per the germline V gene, CDR1 is SEHNR and CDR2 is FQNEAQ (reference sequence). Unmatched junction bases numbered 14, after V lost 5 bases and J lost 7 bases.

The sample holds many counts of this clonotype. A junction end diverges from the germline sequence, so it may reflect a read error. V and J are TRBV7-8 and TRBJ2-2; D unclear. The CDR3 runs 13 residues. CDR1 SGHVS and CDR2 FQNEAQ come from the germline V gene. The CDR3 loop reads CASSIANTGELFF. The CDR3 bases are TGTGCCAGCAGCATAGCGAACACCGGGGAGCTGTTTTTT.